These T cell receptor beta chains were read from a single sample in a study of T cells in Graves' hyperthyroidism and ophthalmopathy. TCRdb itself ran the multiplex PCR reads through MiXCR, one entry per CDR3 protein. Among roughly 600,000 distinct CDR3 sequences listed, more than 12% were seen once. The sample comprised blood. All receptors come from a woman aged 50 to 60 with Graves' ophthalmopathy. Both conserved end residues are part of each CDR3. The D gene is left open where the match is weak.

CDR3 protein: CSAPRSFSYNEQFF
D gene: NA
V gene: TRBV20-1

CDR3 protein: CASSSSSGNHEQYF
D gene: TRBD2
V gene: TRBV5-1

CDR3 protein: CASSGQGGILSNQPQHF
D gene: TRBD1
V gene: TRBV6-1

CDR3 protein: CSAITSGRADEQYF
D gene: TRBD2
V gene: TRBV20-1

CDR3 protein: CASSPAGMSNSPLHF
D gene: NA
V gene: TRBV18

CDR3 protein: CASSQASGTGSGYTF
D gene: TRBD1
V gene: TRBV14

CDR3 protein: CATSRDDRASNEQFF
D gene: TRBD1
V gene: TRBV15

CDR3 protein: CASGGGDRYSPLHF
D gene: TRBD1
V gene: TRBV6-1

CDR3 protein: CASKRLAGGPMSKNIQYF
D gene: TRBD2
V gene: TRBV27

CDR3 protein: CSARPAGDFGNQPQHF
D gene: NA
V gene: TRBV20-1

CDR3 protein: CASSLPITTEAFF
D gene: NA
V gene: TRBV12-3/TRBV12-4

CDR3 protein: CASSLGITEAFF
D gene: NA
V gene: TRBV6-2/TRBV6-3

CDR3 protein: CATSRQRRGTYEQYF
D gene: TRBD1
V gene: TRBV15

CDR3 protein: CASSLITDGAYNEQFF
D gene: NA
V gene: TRBV28

CDR3 protein: CASSLPDGLAGVQSYEQYF
D gene: TRBD2
V gene: TRBV7-9

CDR3 protein: CASSHSRTGLPEAFF
D gene: TRBD1
V gene: TRBV6-2/TRBV6-3

CDR3 protein: CAISESQGRGYEQYF
D gene: NA
V gene: TRBV10-3

CDR3 protein: CASSLWTGTGELFF
D gene: TRBD1
V gene: TRBV7-3

CDR3 protein: CASSLSPLLSYEQYF
D gene: NA
V gene: TRBV11-3

CDR3 protein: CSARTDYNEQFF
D gene: NA
V gene: TRBV20-1

CDR3 protein: CASSTGTGSVEQFF
D gene: TRBD1
V gene: TRBV18

CDR3 protein: CASSPHLNYGYTF
D gene: NA
V gene: TRBV28

CDR3 protein: CASSPGTGFVDEQFF
D gene: NA
V gene: TRBV18

CDR3 protein: CASSPITGGATDTQYF
D gene: NA
V gene: TRBV11-2

CDR3 protein: CASSLGGWNQPQHF
D gene: NA
V gene: TRBV12-3/TRBV12-4

CDR3 protein: CASRFSGSSYNEQFF
D gene: TRBD2
V gene: TRBV7-9

CDR3 protein: CATSDAKPGLARLGELFF
D gene: TRBD2
V gene: TRBV24-1

CDR3 protein: CASSLGDQGDTDTQYF
D gene: NA
V gene: TRBV5-1

CDR3 protein: CASSGDTTNTGELFF
D gene: NA
V gene: TRBV18

CDR3 protein: CASSLARTGDNSPLHF
D gene: TRBD1
V gene: TRBV11-2

CDR3 protein: CASSLKGLRNTEAFF
D gene: NA
V gene: TRBV28

CDR3 protein: CASSSGRRGSEGYTF
D gene: NA
V gene: TRBV7-9

CDR3 protein: CATSTRQGSGGYTF
D gene: TRBD1
V gene: TRBV15

CDR3 protein: CSVGGPSSGEQFF
D gene: NA
V gene: TRBV29-1

CDR3 protein: CASSPVRGREYEQYF
D gene: NA
V gene: TRBV7-9

CDR3 protein: CASSLDGTSGRGTGELFF
D gene: TRBD2
V gene: TRBV28

CDR3 protein: CSARDSLPGGSKLGLSYEQYF
D gene: TRBD2
V gene: TRBV20-1

CDR3 protein: CASSRKTGDTQYF
D gene: NA
V gene: TRBV7-2

CDR3 protein: CSPGLAGSYNEQFF
D gene: TRBD2
V gene: TRBV20-1

CDR3 protein: CASSERTSGMLGGELFF
D gene: TRBD2
V gene: TRBV2

CDR3 protein: CASSLSGVSYNEQFF
D gene: NA
V gene: TRBV5-1

CDR3 protein: CASRKTSGSPNEQFF
D gene: TRBD2
V gene: TRBV5-1

CDR3 protein: CAIRVLAGGVNEQFF
D gene: TRBD2
V gene: TRBV10-3

CDR3 protein: CASSSWDRTQYF
D gene: TRBD1
V gene: TRBV6-2/TRBV6-3

CDR3 protein: CASSQELSLNEQFF
D gene: NA
V gene: TRBV3-1

CDR3 protein: CASSFRPAIQDEDTEAFF
D gene: NA
V gene: TRBV12-3/TRBV12-4

CDR3 protein: CASSTRLAGYEQYF
D gene: TRBD2
V gene: TRBV9

CDR3 protein: CASSVRQGQTYEQYF
D gene: TRBD1
V gene: TRBV9

CDR3 protein: CASSFSGGTDTQYF
D gene: NA
V gene: TRBV7-8

CDR3 protein: CASSLSAGINEQFF
D gene: NA
V gene: TRBV27

CDR3 protein: CASSSLRPRTDLNEQFF
D gene: NA
V gene: TRBV11-3

CDR3 protein: CASSLGSFYEQYF
D gene: NA
V gene: TRBV7-2

CDR3 protein: CASSHKTGTANTGELFF
D gene: TRBD1
V gene: TRBV7-2